This T cell receptor beta chain was sequenced for a study of cytomegalovirus exposure and HLA in healthy donors. As for this clone: The target antigen is unknown.

PCR employed 60 Vbeta and 13 Jbeta primers. This table comes from immunoSEQ multiplex PCR, and its TCRdb copy is limited to in-frame clones, with some not included. The sample table includes about 200,000 clones. CDR1 SGHTA and CDR2 FQGNSA come from the germline V gene. This CDR3 is built from 14 residues. V shed 5 bases, J shed 6 bases, and the junction held 5 bases outside the gene matches. Nominally healthy donors provided the samples, though records likely missed some immune exposures. Study-wide points: CMV serostatus stood as the only immune exposure information on hand. Trimming of TCR beta V- and J-genes showed a link, identified in a later analysis, to a missense DCLRE1C variant.

This chain connects TRBV7-2 to TRBJ2-7, with 12 bases that match TRBD1. Sequenced: PBMCs. The TCR originated in a woman in her twenties or thirties in good health and CMV-seropositive. The CDR3 spells CASSPGTGGREQYF. The CDR3 coding sequence is TGTGCCAGCAGCCCCGGGACAGGGGGCCGCGAGCAGTACTTC.